This entry is about one T cell receptor (beta chain). Its antigen has not been determined. No per-base quality is available; no much larger clone lies one base away. The library was made by the immunoSEQ multiplex PCR assay. The authors' pipeline ran thus. A statistical classification framework was built for diagnosing cytomegalovirus status from the catalog of TCR beta chain sequences. In TCRdb, the immuneACCESS table is reduced to in-frame sequences with V and J assigned. These tables do not hold every clone; where another copy was compared, an unresolved V gene accounts for under half, and the others remain unexplained. That table furnishes V, J and clone size, whereas the DNA furnished D and trimming. The sample table shows about 110,000 clones, and roughly 86% are seen once. The ten largest clonotypes hold more than 2% of the sample. Separate from the approximately 700-subject first cohort, the validation cohort of 120 subjects was the group to which the donors belonged.

The sample is drawn from a study of cytomegalovirus exposure and HLA in healthy donors (dated by TCRdb to about 2017). For context, the study as a whole: The 666 repertoires of the first cohort and the roughly 110 validation repertoires were produced on the same platform, according to a later analysis. The aim of the study was to test whether cataloging public T cell receptors could identify signatures of past pathogen exposure. Besides the first cohort of around 670 subjects, a separate validation cohort made up of around 120 different subjects was used. To predict cytomegalovirus infection status, the study brought together high-throughput TCR immunosequencing, statistical association of individual TCRs with disease status, and machine learning.

Results and caveats for the whole study, not just this receptor: Most TCR sequences were observed very rarely across donors, whereas some public TCRs were present in many individuals. In both the original and validation cohorts, the classifier was reported to diagnose cytomegalovirus status with high specificity and sensitivity. The authors suggested that the approach could potentially be extended to other disease states and immunological phenotypes. Of the cluster scores, 85% to 95% were above 0 in a later analysis, which found that TCRs clustered in the first cohort also tended to co-occur in the 120 validation repertoires. In vitro tests confirmed that three of the cytomegalovirus-associated TCR beta chains recognize cytomegalovirus antigens. A later analysis had no HLA typing for the validation cohort, so co-occurrence there was scored across all 130 or so repertoires. In the study, approximately 160 TCR beta chains were listed as associated with cytomegalovirus.

The trim is 0 bases for V and 7 bases for J, with a gap of 10 bases between the germline ends. There are 13 amino acids in the CDR3, from cysteine to phenylalanine inclusive. Of the read, only the CDR3 DNA is kept; its 39 bases are in frame from base 1. CDR1 and CDR2 are read off the germline V gene (reference sequence) as SEHNR and FQNEAQ. The V gene is TRBV7-9 and the J gene is TRBJ2-7, with the D gene too uncertain to name. The sample taken for sequencing was PBMCs. The TCR was taken from a woman in her late teens or twenties in good health and CMV-seronegative. The sequenced DNA: TGTGCCAGCAGCTTAGCTGGCCTTCGAGAGCAGTACTTC. It encodes CASSLAGLREQYF.